The present T cell receptor (beta chain) was sequenced within a study of cytomegalovirus exposure and HLA in healthy donors. Study-level results: Presence/absence analyses assumed roughly uniform sequencing depth across donors.

There are 16 residues in the CDR3. The V gene end was trimmed by 0 bases and the J gene end by 9 bases; junction bases not matched to a gene: 8. CDR1 MNHNS and CDR2 SASEGT come from the germline V gene. Remarks on this clone: Its cognate antigen is unknown.

The primer mix had 60 Vbeta and 13 Jbeta primers. Original analysis: The count from a later analysis was some 81 million unique TCR beta chains, approximately 9.9 million of them shared. The data were produced by immunoSEQ multiplex PCR, yet TCRdb's version contains in-frame clones alone and is incomplete. That table supplies the V and J calls and clone size; D and trimming were determined from the DNA. Here the sample spans roughly 110,000 clones, just over 70% being singletons. Sequencing was performed on PBMCs. The receptor comes from a boy younger than 18 in good health and CMV-seronegative. V usage is TRBV6-1 and J usage is TRBJ2-2; 9 bases are shared with TRBD2. CDR3 loop: CASSEALTSGHRELFF. CDR3 coding DNA: TGTGCCAGCAGTGAAGCGTTGACTAGCGGTCACCGGGAGCTGTTTTTT.